The clone carrying this T cell receptor beta chain has ten or more counts. This record belongs to a study of molecular identifiers for immune sequencing clone quantification. For the study at large: In replicates, RNA taken from approximately 20,000 or 98,000 naive CD8 cells was divided five ways, and four portions underwent sequencing.

Naive CD8 T cells were FACS-sorted by CD8+CD4-CCR7+CD45RA+ markers. Germline CDR1 and CDR2: MNHEY and SVGEGT. This CDR3 has 13 amino acids. Trimming removed 5 bases from V and 10 bases from J; junction bases left unmatched: 8. Bulk TCR libraries were made with methods that had been previously described and with listed TCR primers. TCRdb processed the PCR reads anew with MiXCR; each CDR3 protein has one entry. Here the sample spans around 460,000 distinct CDR3 sequences, over 20% being singletons. What was sequenced was naive CD8+ T cells from blood, with Jurkat cell RNA spiked in. Subset in this sample: FACS-sorted CD8+CD4-CCR7+CD45RA+ naive T cells. This TCR was sampled from a human donor in good health. Some libraries in this study had Jurkat cell RNA spiked in. The V call is TRBV6-2 or TRBV6-3, the J call TRBJ1-5; 7 nucleotides align to TRBD1. This CDR3 is CASSPWDSRPQHF. CDR3 sequence (DNA): TGTGCCAGCAGTCCGTGGGACAGCCGACCCCAGCATTTT.